What follows are 24 T cell receptor beta chains derived from one specimen sequenced in a study of blood T cell repertoires in COVID-19. Profiling relied on immunoSEQ multiplex PCR, and the TCRdb table lists in-frame clones only, not all of them. The sample lists over 100,000 clones; about 78% were seen once. The sample comprised peripheral blood. The source of these receptors is a human donor in a cohort sampled during active or convalescent COVID-19.

This clone was seen once. The chain recombines TRBV7-8 with TRBJ2-5, with 12 bases aligning to TRBD1. The junction had 11 bases not matched to a gene; V was cut back by 5 bases and J by 7 bases. The CDR3 runs 16 residues. Germline-derived CDR1 and CDR2 are SGHVS and FQNEAQ. CDR3 loop: CASSLPGTGGPLTQYF. In DNA form, the CDR3 reads TGTGCCAGCAGCCTACCTGGGACAGGGGGCCCCCTGACCCAGTACTTC. Combining the CDR3 with reference TRBV7-8 and TRBJ2-5 gives the whole variable domain GAGVSQSPRYKVAKRGQDVALRCDPISGHVSLFWYQQALGQGPEFLTYFQNEAQLDKSGLPSDRFFAERPEGSVSTLKIQRTQQEDSAVYLCASSLPGTGGPLTQYFGPGTRLLVL.

This clone was seen only once. The rearrangement uses TRBV10-2 and TRBJ2-2; D may be TRBD2 (6 bases). CDR3 length: 14 residues. The ends were cut back, 8 bases at V and 5 bases at J, with 15 bases in the middle. Germline V gene sequence: CDR1 WSHSY, CDR2 SAAADI. CDR3 nucleotides: TGCGCCAGCGGCCGGGACTCAGAAACCGGGGAGCTGTTTTTT. It codes for CASGRDSETGELFF.

The genes are TRBV12-5 and TRBJ2-3; possible D gene TRBD1, 6 bases. This CDR3 spans 15 amino acids. V was pared by 1 base and J by 0 bases, with 8 bases between. Germline V gives CDR1 LGHNT, CDR2 FRNRAP. In DNA, the CDR3 is TGTGCTAGTGGTTTGGGGCAGGGGAGCACAGATACGCAGTATTTT. As protein: CASGLGQGSTDTQYF.

V gene TRBV10-3 combines with J gene TRBJ2-1; TRBD2 matches at 9 bases. The germline V gene has CDR1 ENHRY and CDR2 SYGVKD. The CDR3 has 16 amino acids. V gave up 3 bases and J gave up 4 bases; unmatched junction bases: 7. CDR3 nucleotide sequence: TGTGCCATCAGTGAAAATAGCGGGAGTGGGTACAATGAGCAGTTCTTC. Translated, it gives CAISENSGSGYNEQFF.

The V and J genes are TRBV28 and TRBJ1-6; TRBD1 matches 7 bases. Germline V gene sequence: CDR1 MDHEN, CDR2 SYDVKM. The CDR3 sequence is 12 residues long. J was trimmed by 16 bases and V by 4 bases; bases with no gene match: 7. This CDR3 reads CASSWNRGLLHF. The CDR3 DNA is TGTGCCAGCAGTTGGAACAGGGGCCTTCTCCACTTT. Looking up the rest from reference TRBV28 and TRBJ1-6 gives the full variable domain: DVKVTQSSRYLVKRTGEKVFLECVQDMDHENMFWYRQDPGLGLRLIYFSYDVKMKEKGDIPEGYSVSREKKERFSLILESASTNQTSMYLCASSWNRGLLHFGNGTRLTVT.

This chain uses TRBV30 with TRBJ2-7; TRBD2 is a possible D gene (5 bases). In germline, CDR1 is GTSNPN, CDR2 SVGIG (reference sequence). V was shortened by 0 bases and J by 2 bases, with 8 bases between the two germline ends. This CDR3 is built from 13 residues. CDR3 loop: CAWSVLRAYEQYF. The CDR3, as DNA: TGTGCCTGGAGTGTTCTGCGGGCCTACGAGCAGTACTTC.

This rearrangement joins TRBV27 to TRBJ1-5, with D perhaps matching TRBD1 (5 bases). V lost 3 bases and J 1 base, leaving 13 bases between the germline ends. The germline gives CDR1 MNHEY, CDR2 SMNVEV (reference sequence). The CDR3 sequence is 16 residues long. This CDR3 is CASSLGRGRSNQPQHF. The CDR3 bases are TGTGCCAGCAGTTTGGGTAGGGGCAGAAGCAATCAGCCCCAGCATTTT.

V is TRBV5-1 and J is TRBJ2-1; D perhaps matches TRBD1 (6 bases). Germline V gene data show CDR1 as SGHRS and CDR2 as YFSETQ. V was shortened by 2 bases and J by 6 bases, with 15 bases between the two germline ends. The CDR3 totals 15 residues. The CDR3 protein is CASSFTRGHANEQFF. As DNA, the CDR3 is TGCGCCAGCAGCTTCACCAGGGGTCATGCCAATGAGCAGTTCTTC.

The chain joins TRBV24-1 to TRBJ1-1, with 7 positions matching TRBD1. Germline CDR1 KGHDR, CDR2 SFDVKD. The CDR3 covers 14 residues. Trimming at V came to 4 bases and at J to 6 bases, leaving 7 bases not matched to a gene. As DNA, the CDR3 is TGTGCCACCAGTGACCCAACTACAGGGGCTGAAGCTTTCTTT. Translated, it gives CATSDPTTGAEAFF.

The chain is built from TRBV5-5 and TRBJ2-7; D is perhaps TRBD2 (6 bases). The V gene lost 4 bases and the J gene lost 4 bases, with 15 bases spanning the gap. Germline assignment: CDR1 SGHKS and CDR2 YYEKEE (reference sequence). The CDR3 length is 14 residues. The DNA of the CDR3 is TGTGCCAGCAGCAAACCGGGACTCATTTACGAGCAGTACTTC. It encodes CASSKPGLIYEQYF.

This clone came up once. This sequence joins TRBV20-1 and TRBJ2-7; 8 bases match TRBD1. The CDR3 runs 12 residues. The J segment lost 5 bases and the V segment lost 3 bases, leaving 3 bases of the junction unmatched. Germline lookup yields CDR1 DFQATT and CDR2 SNEGSKA (reference sequence). The CDR3 region is CSASDRGDEQYF. The CDR3 DNA reads as TGCAGTGCTAGTGACAGGGGTGACGAGCAGTACTTC.

V and J are TRBV7-2 and TRBJ1-6, with a tentative D call TRBD1 (6 bases). Germline V gene lookup returns CDR1 SGHTA and CDR2 FQGNSA. This CDR3 has 14 residues. Deletions cut 3 bases from V and 6 bases from J, with 9 bases between. The CDR3 spells CASSFGQTNSPLHF. The CDR3 DNA is TGTGCCAGCAGCTTTGGACAGACTAATTCACCCCTCCACTTT.

CDR3 in DNA: TGTGCCAGCAGCTTCGTAACTATGGTTGGCTACACCTTC. Translating gives CASSFVTMVGYTF. The genes are TRBV11-2 and TRBJ1-2, with D hard to call. CDR1 and CDR2 from the germline V gene are SGHAT and FQNNGV. V was cut by 3 bases and J by 7 bases, with 12 bases left in between. The CDR3 sequence is 13 residues long.

The gene calls are TRBV28 and TRBJ1-2, with no clear D. The CDR3 extends over 11 amino acids. Germline V CDR1 and CDR2: MDHEN, SYDVKM. V shed 3 bases and J shed 4 bases, with 3 bases lying between them. The CDR3 loop reads CASSLSYGYTF. In nucleotides, the CDR3 is TGTGCCAGCAGTTTGAGCTATGGCTACACCTTC.

The rearrangement uses TRBV2 and TRBJ2-5, with 8 bases lining up with TRBD2. V shed 9 bases and J 0 bases; nucleotides not matched to a gene: 12. This CDR3 has 16 amino acids. Germline V gene lookup returns CDR1 SNHLY and CDR2 FYNNEI. CDR3 sequence reads: CASEGIGGGNQETQYF. In nucleotides, the CDR3 is TGTGCCAGTGAGGGTATTGGCGGGGGGAACCAAGAGACCCAGTACTTC.

The chain has TRBV30 and TRBJ2-3, with 8 bases aligning to TRBD2. CDR3 size: 16 residues. V shed 3 bases and J 2 bases; nucleotides not matched to a gene: 10. CDR1 is GTSNPN, CDR2 SVGIG, per germline (reference sequence). The CDR3 nucleotides are TGTGCCTGGAGCCCCGCAGGGCGGGAGGACACAGATACGCAGTATTTT. Protein: CAWSPAGREDTDTQYF.

This chain links TRBV14 with TRBJ1-1, with a possible D match to TRBD1 (6 bases). Germline CDR1 reads SGHDN; CDR2 reads FVKESK. V lost 4 bases, J lost 1 base, and 7 bases lay in between. The CDR3 runs 13 residues. The DNA of the CDR3 is TGTGCCAGCAGCCTAGGGGGGAACACTGAAGCTTTCTTT. It codes for CASSLGGNTEAFF.

This clone appeared once. The V call is TRBV5-1, the J call TRBJ1-1; D uncertain. The CDR3 covers 14 residues. The V gene lost 0 bases and the J gene lost 1 base, with 7 bases spanning the gap. The germline V gene encodes CDR1 SGHRS and CDR2 YFSETQ. The CDR3, as DNA: TGCGCCAGCAGCTTGGTAGGAGAGAACACTGAAGCTTTCTTT. This sequence encodes CASSLVGENTEAFF.

The V and J genes are TRBV19 and TRBJ2-1; the D gene is possibly TRBD2 (6 bases). Germline loops: CDR1 LNHDA, CDR2 SQIVND (reference sequence). Trimming stripped 6 bases from V and 6 bases from J, with 15 bases between. The CDR3 sequence is 14 residues long. The CDR3 spells CASRRRGSFNEQFF. The CDR3 coding sequence is TGTGCCAGTAGGCGACGGGGGAGCTTCAATGAGCAGTTCTTC.

V gene TRBV7-9 combines with J gene TRBJ2-7; maybe TRBD1 (6 bases). Germline V CDR1 and CDR2: SEHNR, FQNEAQ (reference sequence). The CDR3 length is 14 residues. The ends were cut back, 4 bases at V and 1 base at J, with 11 bases in the middle. In nucleotides, the CDR3 is TGTGCCAGCAGCTACGGACAGATTTCCTACGAGCAGTACTTC. Amino acid sequence: CASSYGQISYEQYF.

CDR3 region: CASSYQGGGTDTQYF. The CDR3, as DNA: TGCGCCAGCAGCTACCAGGGGGGCGGCACAGATACGCAGTATTTT. The chain recombines TRBV5-1 with TRBJ2-3; maybe TRBD1 (7 bases). CDR3 length: 15 residues. Germline values: CDR1 SGHRS, CDR2 YFSETQ. V lost 3 bases and J lost 1, with 12 bases in between.

The chain has TRBV7-3 and TRBJ2-1, with 12 bases identical to TRBD2. The CDR3 extends over 14 amino acids. The V gene's germline CDR1 is SGHTA and CDR2 FQGTGA. V lost 7 bases, J lost 7 bases, and 5 bases stayed unmatched. CDR3 region: CASKTSGSGNEQFF. The CDR3 DNA sequence: TGTGCCAGCAAGACTAGCGGGAGTGGTAATGAGCAGTTCTTC.

This chain joins TRBV6-5 and TRBJ2-7; tentative D call: TRBD2 (5 bases). The germline CDR1 and CDR2 sequences are MNHEY and SVGAGI. CDR3 length: 15 amino acids. The V gene lost 6 bases and the J gene lost 2 bases, with 17 bases spanning the gap. CDR3 sequence: CASRLDGGRTYEQYF. CDR3 sequence (DNA): TGTGCCAGCAGACTAGACGGAGGACGTACCTACGAGCAGTACTTC.

This clone was observed once. This rearrangement joins TRBV18 to TRBJ1-1; D ambiguous. The CDR3 length is 15 residues. CDR1 is KGHSH, CDR2 LQKENI, per germline. The V end was cut by 4 bases, the J end by 0 bases, with 12 bases between. CDR3 coding DNA: TGTGCCAGCTCACTGGCAGGTACAGTGAACACTGAAGCTTTCTTT. It yields the protein CASSLAGTVNTEAFF.